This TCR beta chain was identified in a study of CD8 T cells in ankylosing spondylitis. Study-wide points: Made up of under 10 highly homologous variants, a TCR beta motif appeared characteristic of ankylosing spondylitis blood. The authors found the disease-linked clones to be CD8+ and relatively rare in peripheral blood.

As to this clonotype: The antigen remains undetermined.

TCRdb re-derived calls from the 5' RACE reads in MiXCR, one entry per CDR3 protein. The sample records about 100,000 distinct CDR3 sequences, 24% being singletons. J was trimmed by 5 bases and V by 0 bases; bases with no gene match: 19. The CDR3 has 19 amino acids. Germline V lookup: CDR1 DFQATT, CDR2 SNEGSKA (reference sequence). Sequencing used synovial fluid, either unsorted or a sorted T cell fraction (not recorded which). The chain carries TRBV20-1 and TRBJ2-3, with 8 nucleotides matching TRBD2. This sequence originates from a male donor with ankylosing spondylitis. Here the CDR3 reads CSARDNLASGRGALDTQYF. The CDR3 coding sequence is TGCAGTGCTAGAGACAACCTAGCAAGCGGGAGAGGGGCGTTAGATACGCAGTATTTT.